The 5 T cell receptor beta chains below were found in one sample sequenced in a study of shared clonotypes between healthy human individuals. Generated by immunoSEQ multiplex PCR, the TCRdb table keeps only in-frame clones and is missing some. Among about 700,000 clones listed, around 67% were seen once. Material for sequencing was memory CD4+ T cells sorted from blood. Subset specified: CD45RA-negative fraction. The source of these receptors is a woman aged 25 to 39 in good health.

This clone occurred many times. This rearrangement joins TRBV19 to TRBJ1-2; D is ambiguous. The CDR3 runs to 13 residues. In germline, CDR1 is LNHDA, CDR2 SQIVND (reference sequence). V lost 3 bases to trimming and J lost 10 bases, with 15 bases between them. The CDR3 sequence: CASSIQTYGDYTF. CDR3 bases: TGTGCCAGTAGTATTCAGACGTATGGTGACTACACCTTC.

CDR3 loop: CASSLVGGLAGNSGANVLTF. The CDR3 DNA reads as TGCGCCAGCAGCTTGGTCGGCGGACTAGCGGGGAACTCTGGGGCCAACGTCCTGACTTTC. The gene calls are TRBV5-1 and TRBJ2-6; 12 bases fit TRBD2. Germline assignment: CDR1 SGHRS and CDR2 YFSETQ. Trimming at V came to 0 bases and at J to 0 bases, leaving 7 bases not matched to a gene. This CDR3 is built from 20 residues. The full variable domain, rest sourced from reference TRBV5-1 and TRBJ2-6, is KAGVTQTPRYLIKTRGQQVTLSCSPISGHRSVSWYQQTPGQGLQFLFEYFSETQRNKGNFPGRFSGRQFSNSRSEMNVSTLELGDSALYLCASSLVGGLAGNSGANVLTFGAGSRLTVL.

The chain has TRBV28 and TRBJ2-7, with 7 bases aligning to TRBD1. Germline trimming cut 8 bases from V and 0 bases from J; bases unmatched to any gene: 4. CDR1 MDHEN and CDR2 SYDVKM come from the germline V gene. There are 13 residues in the CDR3. The CDR3 loop is CASLGTVSYEQYF. The CDR3 DNA sequence: TGTGCCAGCCTGGGGACAGTCTCCTACGAGCAGTACTTC.

V is TRBV11-3 and J is TRBJ1-5; 10 bases match TRBD1. Germline lookup yields CDR1 SGHNT and CDR2 YENEEA. Germline trimming cut 1 base from V and 2 bases from J; bases unmatched to any gene: 2. The CDR3 is 16 amino acids. The CDR3 coding sequence is TGTGCCAGCAGCTTAGTCGGGACAGGGGGCAATCAGCCCCAGCATTTT. Amino acid sequence: CASSLVGTGGNQPQHF.

The chain employs TRBV19 and TRBJ2-5; D is perhaps TRBD1 or TRBD2 (6 bases each). The ends were cut back, 5 bases at V and 5 bases at J, with 18 bases in the middle. This CDR3 is 15 amino acids long. Germline V CDR1 and CDR2: LNHDA, SQIVND (reference sequence). The CDR3 is CASSFGGGPRETQYF. The CDR3 nucleotides are TGTGCCAGTAGTTTTGGTGGGGGGCCGCGGGAGACCCAGTACTTC. The variable domain in full, completed from reference TRBV19 and TRBJ2-5, reads DGGITQSPKYLFRKEGQNVTLSCEQNLNHDAMYWYRQDPGQGLRLIYYSQIVNDFQKGDIAEGYSVSREKKESFPLTVTSAQKNPTAFYLCASSFGGGPRETQYFGPGTRLLVL.